What follows describes a single T cell receptor (beta chain). Time point of the sample: newly diagnosed GD, antithyroid drugs for less than 3 months. Generation of the TCR library employed RNA extracted from PBMCs. This sample was taken from a study of regulatory T cells in long-lasting Graves disease. Through Arm-PCR of CDR3 regions and iRepertoire HTBI primers, TCR beta libraries were built. TCRdb reanalysed the multiplex PCR reads using MiXCR and keeps one entry per CDR3 protein. The sample yields about 360,000 distinct CDR3 sequences, roughly 15% seen once. The data were also submitted as part of a second study, on T cells in Graves' hyperthyroidism and ophthalmopathy.

The receptor was derived from a young woman with Graves disease. The material was peripheral blood mononuclear cells (PBMCs), obtained at new diagnosis, from a patient treated with antithyroid drugs.

Here the CDR3 DNA reads TGCAGTGGCCGGGCATCTGGGGCCAACGTCCTGACTTTC. As protein: CSGRASGANVLTF. The chain joins TRBV20-1 to TRBJ2-6, with D unresolved. CDR3 length equals 13 residues. The V end lost 7 bases, the J end lost 1 base, and 8 bases lay between the germline ends. Per germline, CDR1 DFQATT and CDR2 SNEGSKA (reference sequence).